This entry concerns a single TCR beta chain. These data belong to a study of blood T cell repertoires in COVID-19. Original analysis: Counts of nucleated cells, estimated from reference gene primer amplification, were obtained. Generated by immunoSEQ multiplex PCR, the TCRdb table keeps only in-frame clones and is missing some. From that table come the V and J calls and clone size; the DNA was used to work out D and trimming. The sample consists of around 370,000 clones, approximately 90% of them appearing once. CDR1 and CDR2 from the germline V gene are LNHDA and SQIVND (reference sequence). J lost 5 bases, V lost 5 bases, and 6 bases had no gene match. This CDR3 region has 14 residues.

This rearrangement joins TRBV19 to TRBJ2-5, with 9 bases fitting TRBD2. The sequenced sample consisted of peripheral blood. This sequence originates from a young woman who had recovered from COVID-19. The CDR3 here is CASSVTSGEETQYF. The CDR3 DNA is TGTGCCAGTAGTGTGACTAGCGGAGAGGAGACCCAGTACTTC.